This TCR beta chain was observed in a study of OX40 agonist ivuxolimab in advanced cancers. Points from the study as a whole: Among T cells, CD8+ cells averaged more expanded clones than CD4+ cells. Compared with others, partial responders at 0.1-3.0 mg/kg displayed clonal expansion among the lowest.

About this clone itself: No antigen is known for it.

Here immunoSEQ multiplex PCR was the method, and the copy in TCRdb shows in-frame clones only, minus some. The data contain about 64,000 clones, 82% of them seen just once; the ten biggest clones take up 4.5% to 5%. The germline V gene encodes CDR1 SGHTA and CDR2 FQGTGA. V was pared by 5 bases and J by 2 bases, with 10 bases between. This CDR3 comprises 14 residues. Patients who had autoimmune disease history or got systemic immunosuppression were left out. The sequence derives from an adult with an advanced solid tumor such as melanoma, head and neck, liver or kidney cancer. Sequencing used CD4+ or CD8+ T cells sorted from blood, obtained in a trial of the OX40 agonist ivuxolimab. The chain links TRBV7-3 to TRBJ2-1; TRBD2 is a possible D gene (7 bases). Written as DNA, the CDR3 is TGTGCCAGCAGCGGGGGGGCCGCCTACAATGAGCAGTTCTTC. Protein: CASSGGAAYNEQFF.